This paragraph covers one T cell receptor beta chain sequence. Its antigen remains unknown. Germline is not matched at one junction end, which may reflect a read error. TCRdb re-called the RT-PCR reads with MiXCR, one entry per CDR3 protein. This table holds about 800,000 distinct CDR3 sequences, 21% found once. This specimen comes from a study of response to subunit inactivated influenza vaccine. The CDR3 covers 13 residues. Germline V gives CDR1 SGHAT, CDR2 FQNNGV. Study conclusions and caveats: Seasonal influenza vaccination, on each occasion, was suggested by the authors to recruit few new T cells.

This chain connects TRBV11-2 to TRBJ2-3; TRBD1 might be the D (6 bases). The sequences come from PBMCs from blood, collected 5 days after vaccination. This receptor was identified in a man aged 45-65 years who received an inactivated influenza vaccine. The CDR3, as DNA: TGTGCCAGCAGCTTAGGGGACATCGCTCAGGCAGATTTT. Its protein product is CASSLGDIAQADF.